A single TCR beta chain is shown here with its context. The antigen is unknown. The data stem from a study of cytomegalovirus exposure and HLA in healthy donors. PCR employed 60 Vbeta and 13 Jbeta primers. Profiled with immunoSEQ multiplex PCR; TCRdb holds only in-frame clones, not every one. This sample contains about 88,000 clones. This CDR3 spans 19 amino acids. Broader study findings: Earlier analysis looked at TCR beta V segments, and most were productive about 87% or about 30% of the time.

The sample was PBMCs. The chain is built from TRBV21-1 and TRBJ2-2; the D call in the table, TRBD1, was not verified against the DNA. TRBV21-1 is a documented pseudogene. This TCR was sampled from a girl aged 10 to 17 in good health and CMV-seropositive. CDR3 DNA: TGTGCCAGCAGCCGACGTCTCGAGGGACACAGTCGGAACACCGGGGAGCTGTTTTTT. Protein: CASSRRLEGHSRNTGELFF.